This TCR beta chain was sequenced in a study of CD8+CD57+ T cells in acquired aplastic anemia. TCR beta VDJ and CDR3 profiles were obtained from a genomic DNA template. Each CDR3 protein gets one entry after TCRdb re-called the reads with MiXCR. The sample gives fewer than 250,000 distinct CDR3 sequences, less than 70% of which show up once; 16% is in the top ten. The V gene's germline CDR1 is KGHDR and CDR2 SFDVKD. J was trimmed by 3 bases and V by 4 bases; bases with no gene match: 3. The CDR3 loop spans 14 amino acids. The chain has TRBV24-1 and TRBJ1-2, with 8 bases lining up with TRBD1. Sequenced: sorted CD4+, CD8+, or CD8+CD57+ T cells (not recorded which) from PBMCs. The TCR sequence derives from a human donor in good health, serving as a control. The CDR3 coding sequence is TGTGCCACCAGTGACCGGACAGGGTACTATGGCTACACCTTC. Encoded protein: CATSDRTGYYGYTF.